Below, 25 T cell receptor beta chains from the same sample are listed, as sequenced in a study of blood T cell repertoires in COVID-19 (TCRdb year 2020). Receptor libraries were prepared by the immunoSEQ multiplex PCR assay. TCRdb holds this immuneACCESS table with in-frame rearrangements only. Some clones are missing; in checked studies, unresolved V genes explain under half, and the rest has no known cause. This sample lists 150,000 or so clones; 85% were detected once. About 5.8% of the sample is held by the ten biggest clonotypes. The sequenced sample consisted of peripheral blood. Receptor source: a woman between 50 and 59 years old with COVID-19, enrolled during active disease.

The chain recombines TRBV27 with TRBJ2-5; TRBD1 agrees at 11 bases. V gave up 5 bases and J gave up 7 bases; unmatched junction bases: 6. Germline CDR1 and CDR2: MNHEY and SMNVEV (reference sequence). The CDR3 is made up of 14 amino acids. DNA for the CDR3: TGTGCCAGCAGTGCGGACAGGGGGCGCCTGACCCAGTACTTC. This encodes CASSADRGRLTQYF.

The chain joins TRBV2 to TRBJ1-5; D gene unclear. The V and J ends lost 0 bases and 3 bases respectively, with 9 bases between them. The CDR3 spans 15 residues. CDR1 and CDR2 (germline): SNHLY, FYNNEI. The CDR3 DNA reads as TGTGCCAGCAGTGAAGCGCTAGGTTCCAATCAGCCCCAGCATTTT. Amino acid sequence: CASSEALGSNQPQHF.

The genes are TRBV7-9 and TRBJ1-1; D not certain. V lost 0 bases, J lost 5 bases, and 16 bases lay in between. The V gene's germline CDR1 is SEHNR and CDR2 FQNEAQ (reference sequence). This CDR3 contains 16 residues. The CDR3 DNA is TGTGCCAGCAGCTTAGCTGGATATTCATTCGGGACTGAAGCTTTCTTT. The encoded protein is CASSLAGYSFGTEAFF.

This chain uses TRBV10-3 with TRBJ1-1; TRBD1 agrees at 10 bases. The CDR3 runs 14 residues. The ends lost 6 bases at V and 1 base at J; junction bases unmatched: 2. CDR1 and CDR2 (germline): ENHRY, SYGVKD. CDR3: CAIRGQGRNTEAFF. The CDR3 DNA reads as TGTGCCATCAGGGGACAGGGGAGGAACACTGAAGCTTTCTTT.

This chain joins TRBV10-3 and TRBJ2-7; possible D gene TRBD1, 7 bases. Trimming shortened V by 3 bases and J by 6 bases, and 12 bases separated the two germline ends. The CDR3 totals 13 residues. Per the germline V gene, CDR1 is ENHRY and CDR2 is SYGVKD. CDR3 loop: CAISDRGAVEQYF. The CDR3, as DNA: TGTGCCATCAGTGACAGGGGGGCGGTCGAGCAGTACTTC.

Worth noting for this clone: This same CDR3 is encoded by further DNA sequences in the sample. The chain combines TRBV9 with TRBJ2-1; TRBD2 matches 12 bases. V lost 2 bases, J lost 7 bases, and 10 bases stayed unmatched. Germline values: CDR1 SGDLS, CDR2 YYNGEE. CDR3 length: 17 residues. CDR3 sequence: CASSVFPSGGAENEQFF. CDR3 bases: TGTGCCAGCAGCGTGTTCCCTAGCGGGGGGGCAGAAAATGAGCAGTTCTTC.

J is TRBJ2-3 and V is TRBV24-1, with 8 bases matching TRBD2. This CDR3 region has 15 residues. Per germline, CDR1 KGHDR and CDR2 SFDVKD. Trimming at V came to 6 bases and at J to 2 bases, leaving 6 bases not matched to a gene. In DNA form, the CDR3 reads TGTGCCACCAGTCAACGGGGGGGCTCCACAGATACGCAGTATTTT. It codes for CATSQRGGSTDTQYF.

The count of this clone is one. The V and J genes are TRBV4-1 and TRBJ2-3; a weak D match, TRBD1 (6 bases). Trimming took off 0 bases at V and 5 bases at J, with 15 bases between the two ends. There are 16 residues in the CDR3. Germline V lookup: CDR1 MGHRA, CDR2 YSYEKL. The CDR3 region is CASSQDGQGWGDTQYF. The CDR3 nucleotides are TGCGCCAGCAGCCAAGATGGCCAGGGGTGGGGAGATACGCAGTATTTT.

This chain joins TRBV3-1 (or the pseudogene TRBV3-2) and TRBJ2-2, with 10 nucleotides matching TRBD2. Trimming cost V 1 base and J 6 bases; bases outside gene matches: 5. This CDR3 spans 16 amino acids. Germline CDR1 and CDR2: LGHDT and YNNKEL (reference sequence). Here the CDR3 DNA reads TGTGCCAGCAGCCAAGCCGCTAGCGGGGGATCCGGGGAGCTGTTTTTT. This sequence encodes CASSQAASGGSGELFF.

This chain uses TRBV9 with TRBJ2-7, with 10 bases identical to TRBD1. The V and J ends lost 4 bases and 3 bases, in that order; junction bases with no gene match: 7. Germline-derived CDR1 and CDR2 are SGDLS and YYNGEE. This CDR3 has 15 amino acids. Written as DNA, the CDR3 is TGTGCCAGCAGCCGGGACAGGGGACATGACTACGAGCAGTACTTC. Translated: CASSRDRGHDYEQYF.

V is TRBV7-9 and J is TRBJ2-3, with 9 bases aligning to TRBD1. This CDR3 is built from 14 residues. The V gene's germline CDR1 is SEHNR and CDR2 FQNEAQ (reference sequence). J was trimmed by 3 bases and V by 5 bases; bases with no gene match: 3. The CDR3 here is CASSRQGGTDTQYF. In nucleotides, the CDR3 is TGTGCCAGCAGCCGACAGGGGGGGACAGATACGCAGTATTTT.

The rearrangement joins TRBV28 to TRBJ2-7; D may be TRBD1 (5 bases). The CDR3 covers 13 residues. Trimming took off 6 bases at V and 0 bases at J, with 9 bases between the two ends. The germline V gene encodes CDR1 MDHEN and CDR2 SYDVKM. CDR3 in amino acids: CASRPDSSYEQYF. DNA for the CDR3: TGTGCCAGCAGACCCGACAGCTCCTACGAGCAGTACTTC.

Worth noting for this clone: A single base separates this from a much larger clone, so it may be a read error. Other DNA sequences in this specimen translate into the identical CDR3. The rearrangement uses TRBV28 and TRBJ1-2; the match to TRBD1 covers 7 bases. The CDR3 covers 13 residues. Per germline, CDR1 MDHEN and CDR2 SYDVKM. The V gene end was trimmed by 3 bases and the J gene end by 2 bases; junction bases not matched to a gene: 0. The CDR3 loop is CASSLGQNYGYTF. In DNA form, the CDR3 reads TGTGCCAGCAGTTTGGGACAGAACTATGGCTACACCTTC.

This clone has more than one count but fewer than ten. The chain uses TRBV19 and TRBJ1-1; possibly TRBD1 for D (5 bases). Germline-derived CDR1 and CDR2 are LNHDA and SQIVND (reference sequence). Between the trimmed V and J ends, which lost 3 bases and 3 bases, there was a span of 8 bases. This CDR3 spans 13 amino acids. CDR3: CASSISRDTEAFF. CDR3 in DNA: TGTGCCAGTAGTATCAGCAGGGACACTGAAGCTTTCTTT.

V is TRBV10-2 and J is TRBJ1-2; 7 positions match TRBD1. From germline, CDR1 is WSHSY and CDR2 SAAADI. This CDR3 region has 16 residues. V dropped 2 bases and J dropped 2; count of bases not matched to a gene: 8. The CDR3 here is CASSEPLGTANYGYTF. In nucleotides, the CDR3 is TGCGCCAGCAGTGAGCCACTCGGGACAGCCAACTATGGCTACACCTTC.

V and J are TRBV30 and TRBJ1-2, with D possibly matching TRBD1 (5 bases). V lost 7 bases and J lost 4, with 13 bases in between. The CDR3 is 12 residues long. CDR1 is GTSNPN and CDR2 is SVGIG in the germline V gene (reference sequence). The CDR3 sequence is CALKGRAYGYTF. The CDR3 DNA is TGTGCCTTAAAGGGCAGGGCCTATGGCTACACCTTC. Together with reference TRBV30 and TRBJ1-2, the CDR3 gives the full variable domain: SQTIHQWPATLVQPVGSPLSLECTVEGTSNPNLYWYRQAAGRGLQLLFYSVGIGQISSEVPQNLSASRPQDRQFILSSKKLLLSDSGFYLCALKGRAYGYTFGSGTRLTVV.

V usage is TRBV7-3 and J usage is TRBJ2-3, with TRBD2 matching 12 bases. The CDR3 has 16 residues. Trimming removed 2 bases from V and 8 bases from J; junction bases left unmatched: 8. Germline V lookup: CDR1 SGHTA, CDR2 FQGTGA. In DNA, the CDR3 is TGTGCCAGCAGCTTAGGTGGACTAGCGGGGAAGGGTACGCAGTATTTT. Protein: CASSLGGLAGKGTQYF. The variable domain in full, completed from reference TRBV7-3 and TRBJ2-3, reads GAGVSQTPSNKVTEKGKYVELRCDPISGHTALYWYRQSLGQGPEFLIYFQGTGAADDSGLPNDRFFAVRPEGSVSTLKIQRTERGDSAVYLCASSLGGLAGKGTQYFGPGTRLTVL.

The rearrangement links TRBV30 to TRBJ1-1, with D possibly TRBD1 on 6 matching bases. The germline V gene encodes CDR1 GTSNPN and CDR2 SVGIG (reference sequence). The germline V and J ends were trimmed by 5 bases and 5 bases, with 18 bases remaining between them. The CDR3 is 14 amino acids. The CDR3 DNA sequence: TGTGCCTGGGCTGGGGGCACCGTTTGGACTGAAGCTTTCTTT. It yields the protein CAWAGGTVWTEAFF.

This clone was counted once. This rearrangement joins TRBV6-5 to TRBJ2-7; TRBD1 is a possible D gene (5 bases). The CDR3 sequence is 13 residues long. Germline V CDR1 and CDR2: MNHEY, SVGAGI. Trimming cost V 6 bases and J 3 bases, with 12 bases left between them. The CDR3 DNA reads TGTGCCAGCAGGTCTGGGCAGGGCTACGAGCAGTACTTC. Its translation is CASRSGQGYEQYF.

The chain employs TRBV27 and TRBJ1-2; D might be TRBD1 (6 bases). Germline-derived CDR1 and CDR2 are MNHEY and SMNVEV (reference sequence). The CDR3 runs 13 residues. Trimming pared 6 bases from V and 3 bases from J, leaving 11 bases between. In DNA form, the CDR3 reads TGTGCCAGCAGAAAACAGGGTGACTATGGCTACACCTTC. Amino acid sequence: CASRKQGDYGYTF.

The gene calls are TRBV9 and TRBJ1-3, with no clear D. Germline V gene sequence: CDR1 SGDLS, CDR2 YYNGEE. V was cut by 3 bases and J by 0 bases, with 10 bases left in between. CDR3 size: 15 residues. The CDR3 sequence is CASSGRLTSGNTIYF. The DNA of the CDR3 is TGTGCCAGCAGCGGCCGACTGACCTCTGGAAACACCATATATTTT.

The V call is TRBV7-3, the J call TRBJ2-5, with 7 bases fitting TRBD1. Germline V lookup: CDR1 SGHTA, CDR2 FQGTGA. This CDR3 comprises 13 residues. With 6 bases clipped from V and 5 bases from J, the junction kept 6 bases outside the gene matches. This CDR3 reads CASSTTGQETQYF. CDR3 nucleotides: TGTGCCAGCAGTACGACAGGGCAGGAGACCCAGTACTTC.

V is TRBV7-2 and J is TRBJ1-2; 9 positions match TRBD1. The CDR3 is 15 residues long. J gave up 2 bases and V 4 bases, and 5 bases lay outside the gene matches. Germline V CDR1 and CDR2: SGHTA, FQGNSA. Here the CDR3 reads CASSSPDRGNYGYTF. CDR3 sequence (DNA): TGTGCCAGCAGCTCCCCGGACAGGGGAAACTATGGCTACACCTTC.

The chain employs TRBV29-1 and TRBJ2-1, with 13 bases matching TRBD2. The CDR3 is 14 residues long. Germline V gene sequence: CDR1 SQVTM, CDR2 ANQGSEA. Germline trimming cut 2 bases from V and 7 bases from J; bases unmatched to any gene: 2. The CDR3 loop reads CSVERGLAGNEQFF. CDR3 DNA sequence: TGCAGCGTTGAAAGGGGACTAGCGGGGAATGAGCAGTTCTTC.

The rearrangement uses TRBV19 and TRBJ1-6, with 8 bases aligning to TRBD1. CDR3 size: 15 residues. V dropped 5 bases and J dropped 2; count of bases not matched to a gene: 2. Germline assignment: CDR1 LNHDA and CDR2 SQIVND (reference sequence). The CDR3 is CASSDRGPYNSPLHF. In DNA form, the CDR3 reads TGTGCCAGTAGTGACAGGGGACCCTATAATTCACCCCTCCACTTT.